These 19 T cell receptor beta chains share one sample of origin, sequenced in a study of post-analysis software for immune sequencing data. Study-level findings and limits: Controls had lower frequencies than patients of roughly five TRBV segments, which included TRBV5-6, TRBV5-1 and TRBV20-1.

Unique-molecular-identifier-tagged TCR beta cDNA libraries were used. Each CDR3 protein is one row after TCRdb ran MiXCR on the PCR reads. Among about 560,000 distinct CDR3 sequences, roughly 47% were seen once, and the ten largest hold about 1.5%. No antigens are known for them. Sequencing input: blood. Source of these receptors: a girl aged 5-17 years with multiple sclerosis.

The V call is TRBV6-5, the J call TRBJ1-1, with D hard to call. The CDR3 consists of 12 residues. V lost 10 bases and J lost 0, with 9 bases in between. Germline loops: CDR1 MNHEY, CDR2 SVGAGI. CDR3 sequence reads: CAKSRVNTEAFF. The CDR3 nucleotides read TGTGCCAAGTCGCGGGTGAACACTGAAGCTTTCTTT.

The chain uses TRBV29-1 and TRBJ2-5; D uncertain. The CDR3 runs to 11 residues. Germline assignment: CDR1 SQVTM and CDR2 ANQGSEA. The germline V and J ends were trimmed by 6 bases and 2 bases, with 7 bases remaining between them. CDR3: CSVSRQETQYF. The CDR3 DNA reads TGCAGCGTCTCCAGACAAGAGACCCAGTACTTC.

CDR3 residues: CASGKGSPQPQHF. The CDR3 nucleotides read TGTGCCAGCGGAAAGGGGTCCCCTCAACCCCAGCATTTT. The V gene is TRBV12-3 or TRBV12-4, the J gene TRBJ1-5, with D perhaps TRBD1 (5 bases). The CDR3 length is 13 residues. V was trimmed by 8 bases and J by 10 bases, leaving 18 bases between them.

This clonotype showed up many times. The V and J genes are TRBV7-2 and TRBJ1-5, with D tentatively TRBD1 (5 bases). The germline V gene has CDR1 SGHTA and CDR2 FQGNSA. The CDR3 covers 12 residues. V lost 5 bases, J lost 7 bases, and 9 bases lay in between. The CDR3 loop reads CASSLRGQPQHF. The CDR3 DNA sequence: TGTGCCAGCAGCCTCCGGGGCCAGCCCCAGCATTTT.

This clonotype was detected a few times. The chain couples TRBV2 to TRBJ2-7; D might be TRBD2 (5 bases). The CDR3 has 14 residues. Deletions cut 6 bases from V and 0 bases from J, with 12 bases between. From germline, CDR1 is SNHLY and CDR2 FYNNEI. This CDR3 is CASRDFFLSYEQYF. For the CDR3, the DNA is TGTGCCAGCAGGGACTTCTTTCTCTCCTACGAGCAGTACTTC.

The chain recombines TRBV7-9 with TRBJ2-3, with TRBD2 matching over 10 bases. This CDR3 is built from 15 residues. After removal of 5 bases from V and 3 bases from J, the junction contained 5 bases not matched to a gene. The germline gives CDR1 SEHNR, CDR2 FQNEAQ (reference sequence). As DNA, the CDR3 is TGTGCCAGCAGCCGTAGCGGGGGGCCGACAGATACGCAGTATTTT. It codes for CASSRSGGPTDTQYF.

The chain employs TRBV12-3 or TRBV12-4 and TRBJ2-1; 9 bases align to TRBD2. J lost 4 bases, V lost 5 bases, and 9 bases had no gene match. The CDR3 runs 16 residues. CDR3 nucleotide sequence: TGTGCCAGCAGTCCTACTAGCGGGCCCACGTACAATGAGCAGTTCTTC. Translated: CASSPTSGPTYNEQFF.

The V and J genes are TRBV12-3 or TRBV12-4 and TRBJ1-1, with TRBD1 as a possible D gene (6 bases). The CDR3 is made up of 18 amino acids. The germline V and J ends were trimmed by 7 bases and 0 bases, with 24 bases remaining between them. CDR3 nucleotide sequence: TGTGCCAGCACCGTTGATATCCGTCGGGGGCGCCTGAACACTGAAGCTTTCTTT. This translates into CASTVDIRRGRLNTEAFF.

The genes are TRBV29-1 and TRBJ2-7; a weak D match, TRBD2 (5 bases). Trimming cost V 5 bases and J 0 bases, with 14 bases left between them. The CDR3 runs to 14 residues. Germline loops: CDR1 SQVTM, CDR2 ANQGSEA. The CDR3 DNA follows: TGCAGCGTTCGGAGGCGTAGGAGCTCCTACGAGCAGTACTTC. It yields the protein CSVRRRRSSYEQYF.

This clonotype occurred once. The junction differs from germline at one of its ends, possibly a read error. J is TRBJ2-6 and V is TRBV6-5, with 14 bases lining up with TRBD2. This CDR3 contains 19 residues. The germline V gene has CDR1 MNHEY and CDR2 SVGAGI. CDR3 sequence reads: CASSYRWTSGGSGANALTF. The CDR3 coding sequence is TGTGCCAGCAGTTACCGCTGGACTAGCGGGGGGTCTGGGGCCAACGCCCTGACTTTC.

The sample holds a few counts of this clonotype. The V and J genes are TRBV6-5 and TRBJ2-1; no definite D call. The CDR3 consists of 13 residues. V lost 6 bases and J lost 6, with 12 bases in between. From germline, CDR1 is MNHEY and CDR2 SVGAGI. The CDR3 reads CASSLFWGNEQFF. The CDR3 nucleotides are TGTGCCAGCAGCCTATTTTGGGGCAATGAGCAGTTCTTC.

This clonotype has at least ten counts. This chain joins TRBV4-1 and TRBJ2-5, with 8 bases identical to TRBD1. The J call may not be correct, given that the DNA end is closer to TRBJ2-7. Germline V gives CDR1 MGHRA, CDR2 YSYEKL. CDR3 size: 13 residues. CDR3 region: CASSQQGASEQYF. The CDR3 DNA reads TGCGCCAGCAGCCAACAGGGGGCGTCCGAGCAGTACTTC.

This clonotype was observed at least ten times. The rearrangement uses TRBV29-1 and TRBJ2-5; D is unresolved. The ends were cut back, 4 bases at V and 4 bases at J, with 13 bases in the middle. This CDR3 is 13 amino acids long. CDR1 and CDR2 (germline): SQVTM, ANQGSEA. CDR3 region: CSVGRLAAETQYF. The CDR3 nucleotides are TGCAGCGTTGGTAGACTGGCCGCAGAGACCCAGTACTTC.

The chain employs TRBV28 and TRBJ2-5; D is uncertain. The CDR3 loop spans 15 amino acids. The germline CDR1 and CDR2 sequences are MDHEN and SYDVKM. Trimming removed 7 bases from V and 11 bases from J, with 26 bases in between. The CDR3 is CASTLKEASTYKQYF. DNA for the CDR3: TGTGCCAGCACCCTCAAGGAAGCCTCCACCTACAAGCAGTACTTC. The full variable domain, its missing parts supplied by reference TRBV28 and TRBJ2-5, is DVKVTQSSRYLVKRTGEKVFLECVQDMDHENMFWYRQDPGLGLRLIYFSYDVKMKEKGDIPEGYSVSREKKERFSLILESASTNQTSMYLCASTLKEASTYKQYFGPGTRLLVL.

The gene calls are TRBV27 and TRBJ2-7; 10 positions agree with TRBD2. CDR1 is MNHEY, CDR2 SMNVEV, per germline (reference sequence). The CDR3 spans 15 residues. The junction had 3 bases not matched to a gene; V was cut back by 2 bases and J by 2 bases. CDR3 protein: CASSLRSGRAYEQYF. The CDR3 region has the DNA TGTGCCAGCAGTTTAAGGAGCGGGAGGGCCTACGAGCAGTACTTC.

The chain is built from TRBV9 and TRBJ2-7; D perhaps matches TRBD1 (7 bases). The CDR3 has 15 amino acids. The V gene lost 4 bases and the J gene lost 3 bases, with 17 bases spanning the gap. Germline values: CDR1 SGDLS, CDR2 YYNGEE. CDR3 nucleotides: TGTGCCAGCAGCTTCGGGCAGGGGGGAGTCTACGAGCAGTACTTC. This sequence encodes CASSFGQGGVYEQYF.

V usage is TRBV10-3 and J usage is TRBJ2-1, with TRBD2 as a possible D gene (5 bases). The CDR3 is made up of 17 amino acids. Germline V gene lookup returns CDR1 ENHRY and CDR2 SYGVKD. The V and J ends lost 6 bases and 0 bases respectively, with 18 bases between them. The CDR3: CAIRAPTGGPSYNEQFF. For the CDR3, the DNA is TGTGCCATCAGGGCCCCGACGGGCGGGCCCTCCTACAATGAGCAGTTCTTC.

This clonotype was found a few times. V usage is TRBV6-5 and J usage is TRBJ2-4; 7 nucleotides agree with TRBD2. CDR3 size: 15 residues. Trimming at V came to 5 bases and at J to 4 bases, leaving 8 bases not matched to a gene. Germline CDR1 and CDR2: MNHEY and SVGAGI. The CDR3 DNA reads as TGTGCCAGCAGTAAATCCGGGACTACAAAAAACATTCAGTACTTC. Its protein product is CASSKSGTTKNIQYF.

V and J are TRBV3-1 and TRBJ2-4; a possible D gene is TRBD1 (5 bases). The CDR3 contains 13 residues. The germline V gene encodes CDR1 LGHDT and CDR2 YNNKEL (reference sequence). The ends were cut back, 3 bases at V and 8 bases at J, with 11 bases in the middle. CDR3 amino acids: CASSQGLGDIQYF. CDR3 nucleotides: TGTGCCAGCAGCCAGGGGCTCGGAGACATTCAGTACTTC.